The rows below give T cell receptor beta chains drawn from one sample of a study of vaccination effects on CD4 cells after COVID-19. Their antigens remain unidentified. Assay used: immunoSEQ multiplex PCR; TCRdb lists only in-frame clones, some missing. The sample records 73,000 or so clones, roughly 79% being singletons. The sample here was CD4+ T cells from PBMCs cultured with SARS-CoV-2 spike peptides, taken before COVID-19 vaccination. The receptor source for this set is a human donor who received a COVID-19 vaccine. The CDR3 runs from the conserved cysteine through the conserved F or W. Fields, in order: D gene, clone size, V gene, J gene, CDR3 protein, CDR3 DNA. D genes are given only for firm matches. Part of the rows lack a size; the others show once, few, many or a class for expanded clones.

d_call: -; clone_size: -; v_call: TRBV5-1; j_call: TRBJ2-1; cdr3_aa: CASSRVGSNEQFF; cdr3_nt: TGCGCCAGCAGCCGAGTCGGGTCCAATGAGCAGTTCTTC
d_call: -; clone_size: -; v_call: TRBV6-5; j_call: TRBJ1-3; cdr3_aa: CASSYLSGNTIYF; cdr3_nt: TGTGCCAGCAGTTATTTATCTGGAAACACCATATATTTT
d_call: -; clone_size: -; v_call: TRBV5-1; j_call: TRBJ2-1; cdr3_aa: CASSPPSSDNEQFF; cdr3_nt: TGCGCCAGCAGCCCCCCCAGCAGTGACAATGAGCAGTTCTTC
d_call: -; clone_size: -; v_call: TRBV4-1; j_call: TRBJ2-6; cdr3_aa: CASSQDSQVLSGANVLTF; cdr3_nt: TGCGCCAGCAGCCAAGATTCGCAGGTTTTATCTGGGGCCAACGTCCTGACTTTC
d_call: -; clone_size: -; v_call: TRBV7-9; j_call: TRBJ2-5; cdr3_aa: CASSLALRDLRETQYF; cdr3_nt: TGTGCCAGCAGCTTAGCGCTTCGGGATTTGAGAGAGACCCAGTACTTC
d_call: -; clone_size: -; v_call: TRBV7-2; j_call: TRBJ2-1; cdr3_aa: CASSLASGYNEQFF; cdr3_nt: TGTGCCAGCAGCTTAGCGTCGGGCTACAATGAGCAGTTCTTC
d_call: TRBD2; clone_size: -; v_call: TRBV2; j_call: TRBJ2-2; cdr3_aa: CASSTTGTSGGSNTGELFF; cdr3_nt: TGTGCCAGCAGTACTACCGGGACTAGCGGGGGCTCTAACACCGGGGAGCTGTTTTTT
d_call: TRBD1; clone_size: -; v_call: TRBV19; j_call: TRBJ1-5; cdr3_aa: CASSTDRGAPQPQHF; cdr3_nt: TGTGCCAGTAGTACGGACAGGGGCGCTCCTCAGCCCCAGCATTTT
d_call: TRBD2; clone_size: few; v_call: TRBV5-8; j_call: TRBJ2-3; cdr3_aa: CASPHSWGLAGNGADTQYF; cdr3_nt: TGTGCCAGTCCGCACTCTTGGGGACTAGCGGGAAATGGCGCAGATACGCAGTATTTT
d_call: -; clone_size: -; v_call: TRBV10-2; j_call: TRBJ2-5; cdr3_aa: CASSERVGQETQYF; cdr3_nt: TGCGCCAGCAGTGAGAGGGTGGGTCAAGAGACCCAGTACTTC
d_call: TRBD2; clone_size: -; v_call: TRBV10-3; j_call: TRBJ2-3; cdr3_aa: CATDSGGLTDTQYF; cdr3_nt: TGTGCCACCGATAGCGGGGGGTTGACAGATACGCAGTATTTT
d_call: -; clone_size: -; v_call: TRBV10-3; j_call: TRBJ1-2; cdr3_aa: CAISDLGRRDKTIGYTF; cdr3_nt: TGTGCCATCAGTGACCTTGGCCGACGGGACAAGACGATTGGCTACACCTTC
d_call: TRBD1; clone_size: few; v_call: TRBV7-9; j_call: TRBJ1-6; cdr3_aa: CASSVWDSGNSPLHF; cdr3_nt: TGTGCCAGCAGCGTTTGGGACAGTGGGAATTCACCCCTCCACTTT
d_call: -; clone_size: -; v_call: TRBV4-2; j_call: TRBJ1-1; cdr3_aa: CASSQDNGDISPFF; cdr3_nt: TGTGCCAGCAGCCAAGACAACGGAGACATATCTCCTTTCTTT
d_call: TRBD2; clone_size: -; v_call: TRBV3-1/TRBV3-2; j_call: TRBJ2-2; cdr3_aa: CASSQLLAGKTGELFF; cdr3_nt: TGTGCCAGCAGCCAACTACTAGCGGGCAAGACCGGGGAGCTGTTTTTT
d_call: -; clone_size: -; v_call: TRBV30; j_call: TRBJ1-5; cdr3_aa: CAWSPGRHNQPQHF; cdr3_nt: TGTGCCTGGAGTCCGGGCCGTCATAATCAGCCCCAGCATTTT
d_call: -; clone_size: -; v_call: TRBV19; j_call: TRBJ1-1; cdr3_aa: CASSSAGGAAFF; cdr3_nt: TGTGCCAGTAGTTCCGCCGGTGGTGCGGCTTTCTTT
d_call: -; clone_size: -; v_call: TRBV5-1; j_call: TRBJ1-6; cdr3_aa: CASSLTGGSNSPLHF; cdr3_nt: TGCGCCAGCAGCTTGACCGGGGGCTCAAATTCACCCCTCCACTTT
d_call: TRBD2; clone_size: few; v_call: TRBV25-1; j_call: TRBJ2-3; cdr3_aa: CASSLAGGTDTQYF; cdr3_nt: TGTGCCAGCAGTTTAGCGGGGGGAACAGATACGCAGTATTTT
d_call: -; clone_size: -; v_call: TRBV18; j_call: TRBJ2-1; cdr3_aa: CASSPWRDNEQFF; cdr3_nt: TGTGCCAGCTCACCCTGGAGGGACAATGAGCAGTTCTTC
d_call: TRBD1; clone_size: -; v_call: TRBV3-1/TRBV3-2; j_call: TRBJ2-5; cdr3_aa: CASSQPTGNRETQYF; cdr3_nt: TGTGCCAGCAGCCAACCGACAGGGAATCGGGAGACCCAGTACTTC
d_call: -; clone_size: once; v_call: TRBV6-5; j_call: TRBJ1-6; cdr3_aa: CASSSASRSLHF; cdr3_nt: TGTGCCAGCAGTTCCGCTTCCAGGTCCCTCCACTTT
d_call: TRBD1; clone_size: -; v_call: TRBV19; j_call: TRBJ1-1; cdr3_aa: CASSNRGYTEAFF; cdr3_nt: TGTGCCAGTAGTAACAGGGGGTACACTGAAGCTTTCTTT
d_call: -; clone_size: large; v_call: TRBV5-6; j_call: TRBJ1-4; cdr3_aa: CASSLQGSNPGGGKLFF; cdr3_nt: TGTGCCAGCAGCTTACAGGGTTCAAATCCGGGGGGCGGAAAACTGTTTTTT
d_call: TRBD2; clone_size: -; v_call: TRBV24-1; j_call: TRBJ2-3; cdr3_aa: CATSDPRLAGSTDTQYF; cdr3_nt: TGTGCCACCAGTGATCCCAGACTAGCGGGGAGCACAGATACGCAGTATTTT
d_call: TRBD1; clone_size: -; v_call: TRBV29-1; j_call: TRBJ2-3; cdr3_aa: CSARGGQADTQYF; cdr3_nt: TGCAGCGCACGAGGGGGCCAGGCAGATACGCAGTATTTT
d_call: -; clone_size: -; v_call: TRBV19; j_call: TRBJ1-5; cdr3_aa: CASSIRDNNQPQHF; cdr3_nt: TGTGCCAGTAGTATTAGGGACAACAATCAGCCCCAGCATTTT
d_call: TRBD2; clone_size: -; v_call: TRBV2; j_call: TRBJ2-1; cdr3_aa: CASHSLGSGGASEQFF; cdr3_nt: TGTGCCAGCCACTCTCTAGGTAGCGGGGGGGCGAGTGAGCAGTTCTTC
d_call: -; clone_size: -; v_call: TRBV5-1; j_call: TRBJ2-5; cdr3_aa: CASRRDFQGETQYF; cdr3_nt: TGCGCCAGCAGGCGGGACTTCCAAGGGGAGACCCAGTACTTC
d_call: -; clone_size: few; v_call: TRBV5-5; j_call: TRBJ2-1; cdr3_aa: CASSPQVVTATHAEQFF; cdr3_nt: TGTGCCAGCAGCCCTCAAGTTGTGACAGCCACTCATGCTGAGCAGTTCTTC
d_call: -; clone_size: -; v_call: TRBV10-3; j_call: TRBJ2-3; cdr3_aa: CAISRTGTDTQYF; cdr3_nt: TGTGCCATCAGTAGGACTGGCACAGATACGCAGTATTTT
d_call: -; clone_size: -; v_call: TRBV18; j_call: TRBJ2-5; cdr3_aa: CASSPQWGQGETQYF; cdr3_nt: TGTGCCAGCTCACCTCAGTGGGGGCAGGGAGAGACCCAGTACTTC
d_call: -; clone_size: -; v_call: TRBV5-4; j_call: TRBJ1-2; cdr3_aa: CASSLGTTNYGYTF; cdr3_nt: TGTGCCAGCAGCTTGGGGACAACGAACTATGGCTACACCTTC
d_call: -; clone_size: -; v_call: TRBV18; j_call: TRBJ1-4; cdr3_aa: CASSPLGGTNEKLFF; cdr3_nt: TGTGCCAGCTCACCACTGGGGGGAACTAATGAAAAACTGTTTTTT
d_call: -; clone_size: few; v_call: TRBV28; j_call: TRBJ1-6; cdr3_aa: CASSRRENSPLHF; cdr3_nt: TGTGCCAGCAGTAGGCGGGAGAATTCACCCCTCCACTTT
d_call: -; clone_size: -; v_call: TRBV18; j_call: TRBJ1-2; cdr3_aa: CASSPAGLTSTNYGYTF; cdr3_nt: TGTGCCAGCTCACCGGCTGGACTCACCTCCACAAACTATGGCTACACCTTC
d_call: TRBD2; clone_size: once; v_call: TRBV18; j_call: TRBJ2-1; cdr3_aa: CASSPGGLGNEQFF; cdr3_nt: TGTGCCAGCTCACCCGGCGGACTAGGTAATGAGCAGTTCTTC
d_call: -; clone_size: -; v_call: TRBV13; j_call: TRBJ2-1; cdr3_aa: CASSPQGGYNEQFF; cdr3_nt: TGTGCCAGCAGCCCACAGGGTGGGTACAATGAGCAGTTCTTC
d_call: -; clone_size: -; v_call: TRBV7-9; j_call: TRBJ2-5; cdr3_aa: CASRPSGGETQYF; cdr3_nt: TGTGCCAGCAGACCGTCGGGTGGGGAGACCCAGTACTTC
d_call: -; clone_size: -; v_call: TRBV19; j_call: TRBJ2-3; cdr3_aa: CASHGMSSSTDTQYF; cdr3_nt: TGTGCCAGCCACGGGATGTCGTCTAGCACAGATACGCAGTATTTT
d_call: -; clone_size: few; v_call: TRBV5-1; j_call: TRBJ1-1; cdr3_aa: CASSLAALGMNTEAFF; cdr3_nt: TGCGCCAGCAGCTTAGCAGCCCTGGGGATGAACACTGAAGCTTTCTTT
d_call: -; clone_size: -; v_call: TRBV7-3; j_call: TRBJ2-6; cdr3_aa: CASSENRAGANVLTF; cdr3_nt: TGTGCCAGCAGCGAGAACAGGGCTGGGGCCAACGTCCTGACTTTC
d_call: -; clone_size: -; v_call: TRBV7-8; j_call: TRBJ1-1; cdr3_aa: CASSRTGGEPGAFF; cdr3_nt: TGTGCCAGCAGCCGAACCGGGGGGGAACCTGGCGCTTTCTTT
d_call: TRBD1; clone_size: -; v_call: TRBV5-4; j_call: TRBJ2-5; cdr3_aa: CASSPTGDRAATQYF; cdr3_nt: TGTGCCAGCAGCCCTACCGGAGACAGGGCGGCGACCCAGTACTTC
d_call: -; clone_size: -; v_call: TRBV19; j_call: TRBJ2-3; cdr3_aa: CASSIRAGERDTQYF; cdr3_nt: TGTGCCAGTAGTATTCGGGCAGGGGAGAGAGATACGCAGTATTTT
d_call: -; clone_size: -; v_call: TRBV2; j_call: TRBJ1-1; cdr3_aa: CASRGEVANTEAFF; cdr3_nt: TGTGCCAGCAGGGGCGAGGTGGCGAACACTGAAGCTTTCTTT
d_call: -; clone_size: -; v_call: TRBV20-1; j_call: TRBJ2-3; cdr3_aa: CSARNTDTQYF; cdr3_nt: TGCAGTGCTAGAAACACAGATACGCAGTATTTT
d_call: TRBD2; clone_size: -; v_call: TRBV28; j_call: TRBJ2-3; cdr3_aa: CASRAGAFTDTQYF; cdr3_nt: TGTGCCAGCAGAGCGGGGGCGTTCACAGATACGCAGTATTTT